This record covers a single TCR beta chain. What it recognizes is unknown. This specimen comes from a study of T cells in Graves' hyperthyroidism and ophthalmopathy. Overall study results and limits: Ophthalmopathy onset followed model prediction by a median roughly six months.

Template material for amplifying TCR beta CDR3 regions consisted of RNA transcripts. TCR CDR3 underwent first-round RT-PCR with the HTBI primer set. TCRdb called the multiplex PCR reads again in MiXCR, with one record for every CDR3 protein. The table lists about 500,000 distinct CDR3 sequences, roughly an eighth of them singletons, with about 17% in the top ten. Lactation, pregnancy, other autoimmune disease or uncontrolled infection led to exclusion of patients. Used for diagnoses were clinical symptoms, serum thyroxine and TRAb, thyroid ultrasound and orbital computed tomography. The CDR3 covers 16 residues. Looked up from germline, CDR1 is MNHEY and CDR2 is SVGEGT. J gave up 3 bases and V 4 bases, and 9 bases lay outside the gene matches.

The genes are TRBV6-2 or TRBV6-3 and TRBJ2-3, with 8 bases fitting TRBD2. Input material: blood. The source is a woman between 18 and 30 years old with Graves' hyperthyroidism. CDR3 sequence (DNA): TGTGCCAGCAGTTCAAAGCGGGAGAGTAGAACAGATACGCAGTATTTT. It translates to CASSSKRESRTDTQYF.